This T cell receptor beta chain was found in a study of CD8 T cells in ankylosing spondylitis. TCRdb re-analysed the 5' RACE reads in MiXCR, keeping a single row per CDR3 protein. The repertoire holds 240,000 or so distinct CDR3 sequences, with around 7.8% as singletons. Sequencing input: blood, either unsorted or a sorted T cell fraction (not recorded which). This clonotype was sampled from a male donor with ankylosing spondylitis or in good health (not recorded which).

The CDR3 DNA is TGCGCCAGCAGCCAAATGGTAGGACTCCAAGAGACCCAGTACTTC. Amino acids: CASSQMVGLQETQYF. This rearrangement joins TRBV4-1 to TRBJ2-5; maybe TRBD2 (5 bases). Germline values: CDR1 MGHRA, CDR2 YSYEKL. This CDR3 contains 15 residues. The V end lost 2 bases, the J end lost 1 base, and 11 bases lay between the germline ends.